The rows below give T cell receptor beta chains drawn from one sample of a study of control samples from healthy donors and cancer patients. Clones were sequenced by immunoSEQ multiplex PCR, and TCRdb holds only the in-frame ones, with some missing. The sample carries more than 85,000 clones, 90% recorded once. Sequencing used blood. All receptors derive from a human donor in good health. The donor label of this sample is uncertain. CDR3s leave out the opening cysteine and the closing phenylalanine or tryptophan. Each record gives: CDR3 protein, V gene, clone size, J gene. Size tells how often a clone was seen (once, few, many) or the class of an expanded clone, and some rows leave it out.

CDR3aa: ASSLVVGDTGELF
v_gene: TRBV5-6
abundance: NA
j_gene: TRBJ2-2

CDR3aa: ASSQRRTGVNYNEQF
v_gene: TRBV14
abundance: NA
j_gene: TRBJ2-1

CDR3aa: ASSESGQKSCSYEQY
v_gene: TRBV10-1
abundance: NA
j_gene: TRBJ2-7

CDR3aa: ASSPDASRYNEQF
v_gene: TRBV27
abundance: NA
j_gene: TRBJ2-1

CDR3aa: ASNPWGPGTGLSGELF
v_gene: TRBV5-6
abundance: NA
j_gene: TRBJ2-2

CDR3aa: ASRTSRLTGIYGYT
v_gene: TRBV27
abundance: NA
j_gene: TRBJ1-2

CDR3aa: SVGRGAEAF
v_gene: TRBV29-1
abundance: NA
j_gene: TRBJ1-1

CDR3aa: ASSLLAGGKIDTQY
v_gene: TRBV6-5
abundance: NA
j_gene: TRBJ2-3

CDR3aa: ASSLTGGNQPQH
v_gene: TRBV5-6
abundance: few
j_gene: TRBJ1-5

CDR3aa: ASSMGQGTGNRYYGYT
v_gene: TRBV19
abundance: NA
j_gene: TRBJ1-2

CDR3aa: ASSLWQGKYEQY
v_gene: TRBV28
abundance: NA
j_gene: TRBJ2-7

CDR3aa: ASSVTGGGNEKLF
v_gene: TRBV2
abundance: once
j_gene: TRBJ1-4

CDR3aa: ASSRDSYGYT
v_gene: TRBV6-5
abundance: NA
j_gene: TRBJ1-2

CDR3aa: ASSIRDSYNEQF
v_gene: TRBV19
abundance: once
j_gene: TRBJ2-1

CDR3aa: ASSFYQGANTGELF
v_gene: TRBV7-6
abundance: NA
j_gene: TRBJ2-2

CDR3aa: SARRQAVF
v_gene: TRBV20-1
abundance: NA
j_gene: TRBJ2-1

CDR3aa: ASSGLAGAKRSYNEQF
v_gene: TRBV25-1
abundance: NA
j_gene: TRBJ2-1

CDR3aa: ASSPGQTTGELF
v_gene: TRBV5-1
abundance: NA
j_gene: TRBJ2-2

CDR3aa: AISQDPAGGYT
v_gene: TRBV10-3
abundance: NA
j_gene: TRBJ1-2

CDR3aa: ASSPGGLAKNIQY
v_gene: TRBV6-2/TRBV6-3
abundance: NA
j_gene: TRBJ2-4

CDR3aa: ASSLTDAETQY
v_gene: TRBV27
abundance: NA
j_gene: TRBJ2-5